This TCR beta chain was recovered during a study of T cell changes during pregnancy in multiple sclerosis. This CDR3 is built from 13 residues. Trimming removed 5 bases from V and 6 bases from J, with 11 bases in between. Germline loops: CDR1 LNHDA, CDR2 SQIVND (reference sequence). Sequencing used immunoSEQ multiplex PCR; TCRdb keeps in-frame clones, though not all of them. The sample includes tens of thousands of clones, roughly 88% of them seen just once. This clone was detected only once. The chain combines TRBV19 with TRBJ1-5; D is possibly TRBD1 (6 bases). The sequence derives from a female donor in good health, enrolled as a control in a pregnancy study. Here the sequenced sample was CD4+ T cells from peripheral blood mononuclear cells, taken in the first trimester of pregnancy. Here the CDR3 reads CASSGGAVQPQHF. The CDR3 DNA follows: TGTGCCAGTAGTGGGGGGGCGGTTCAGCCCCAGCATTTT.